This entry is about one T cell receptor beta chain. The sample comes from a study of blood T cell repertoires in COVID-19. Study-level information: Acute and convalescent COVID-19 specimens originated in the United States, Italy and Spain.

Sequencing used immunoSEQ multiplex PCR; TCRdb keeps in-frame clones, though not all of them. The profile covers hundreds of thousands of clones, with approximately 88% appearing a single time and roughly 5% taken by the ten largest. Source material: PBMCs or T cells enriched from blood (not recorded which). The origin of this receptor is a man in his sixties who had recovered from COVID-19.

CDR3 in DNA: TGTGCCAGCTGCGGGGACTCAGGAGCCAACGTCCTGACTTTC. It is translated as CASCGDSGANVLTF. The gene calls are TRBV2 and TRBJ2-6; weak D call: TRBD2 (6 bases). Germline V lookup: CDR1 SNHLY, CDR2 FYNNEI. Trimming took 8 bases from V and 7 from J, leaving 15 bases between them. The CDR3 length is 14 residues.